One sample yielded the 10 T cell receptor beta chains listed below, sequenced in a study of blood T cells in healthy people across ages. Combining a sample-barcoded 5' primer with a J-beta primer mix, a second PCR ran for about 7 to 11 cycles. TCRdb independently ran MiXCR on the 5' RACE reads; one entry per CDR3 protein. The sample contains roughly 1.5 million distinct CDR3 sequences, around 40% of which appear only once. Sequenced input: blood. The receptor source for this set is a woman aged 18-29 years in good health.

This clonotype was seen ten or more times. The chain is built from TRBV29-1 and TRBJ2-7, with D maybe TRBD1 (6 bases). Trimming took off 8 bases at V and 0 bases at J, with 17 bases between the two ends. Germline-derived CDR1 and CDR2 are SQVTM and ANQGSEA. The CDR3 is 14 residues long. CDR3 protein: CSYTTRQDSYEQYF. In DNA form, the CDR3 reads TGCAGCTATACCACTAGACAGGACTCCTACGAGCAGTACTTC.

This clonotype came up a few times. The chain recombines TRBV14 with TRBJ1-6; D is undetermined. Germline V lookup: CDR1 SGHDN, CDR2 FVKESK. The CDR3 has 13 residues. Trimming took 4 bases from V and 6 from J, leaving 7 bases between them. In DNA form, the CDR3 reads TGTGCCAGCAGCCCCCACCGTAATTCACCCCTCCACTTT. Its translation is CASSPHRNSPLHF.

This clonotype was observed many times. The chain uses TRBV6-4 and TRBJ2-3; 8 bases are shared with TRBD2. The V gene end was trimmed by 3 bases and the J gene end by 1 base; junction bases not matched to a gene: 0. The CDR3 is made up of 14 amino acids. CDR1 MRHNA and CDR2 SNTAGT come from the germline V gene. CDR3 in amino acids: CASSERGGTDTQYF. The CDR3 DNA is TGTGCCAGCAGTGAGCGGGGGGGCACAGATACGCAGTATTTT.

The table lists this clonotype with a few counts. The chain has TRBV7-2 and TRBJ2-7; 8 positions agree with TRBD1. This CDR3 comprises 13 residues. Losses at the gene ends were 6 bases for V and 2 bases for J; bases not matched to a gene: 3. CDR1 and CDR2 from the germline V gene are SGHTA and FQGNSA. The CDR3 loop reads CASRDRVAYEQYF. The CDR3 coding sequence is TGTGCCAGCAGGGACAGGGTAGCCTACGAGCAGTACTTC.

This clonotype occurred a few times. The CDR3 spells CASRVERASEAFF. CDR3 coding DNA: TGTGCCAGCAGGGTCGAGAGGGCAAGCGAGGCTTTCTTT. The chain couples TRBV2 to TRBJ1-1; D is ambiguous. The CDR3 extends over 13 amino acids. V shed 6 bases and J shed 11 bases, with 19 bases lying between them. Germline CDR1 SNHLY, CDR2 FYNNEI.

The V gene is TRBV4-3, the J gene TRBJ1-4, with unresolved D. The V and J ends lost 1 base and 1 base respectively, with 10 bases between them. Germline CDR1 is LGHNA and CDR2 is YSLEER. The CDR3 is made up of 16 amino acids. This chain's CDR3 is CASSQGVFVTNEKLFF. The CDR3 DNA reads TGCGCCAGCAGCCAAGGGGTGTTCGTAACTAATGAAAAACTGTTTTTT.

Many counts were recorded for this clonotype. The V and J genes are TRBV5-6 and TRBJ2-5, with D uncertain. CDR1 is SGHDT, CDR2 YYEEEE, per germline. The CDR3 totals 13 residues. V was cut by 2 bases and J by 0 bases, with 5 bases left in between. CDR3 DNA: TGTGCCAGCAGCTTTTGGGACCAAGAGACCCAGTACTTC. This gives the protein CASSFWDQETQYF.

A few counts support this clonotype. The chain uses TRBV5-1 and TRBJ1-6; no reliable D call. The CDR3 runs to 15 residues. CDR1 SGHRS and CDR2 YFSETQ come from the germline V gene. V lost 2 bases to trimming and J lost 10 bases, with 16 bases between them. The CDR3 protein is CASSFDQPRRSPLHF. The DNA for the CDR3 is TGCGCCAGCAGCTTTGATCAACCTCGACGATCACCCCTCCACTTT.

The chain links TRBV4-1 to TRBJ2-1; D ambiguous. V was shortened by 0 bases and J by 1 base, with 16 bases between the two germline ends. The CDR3 covers 18 residues. Germline V gives CDR1 MGHRA, CDR2 YSYEKL. As DNA, the CDR3 is TGCGCCAGCAGCCAAGAAGACTGGATTACCCTTTCCTACAATGAGCAGTTCTTC. Protein sequence: CASSQEDWITLSYNEQFF.

On this clonotype: One junction end does not reproduce the germline sequence, and a read error may be involved. The chain uses TRBV5-1 and TRBJ1-1; D possibly corresponds to TRBD1 (5 bases). The CDR3 extends over 14 amino acids. CDR1 SGHRS and CDR2 YFSETQ come from the germline V gene. The CDR3 DNA is TGTGCCAGCAGCTATGACAGAGACTACACTGAAGCTTTCTTT. Encoded protein: CASSYDRDYTEAFF.